The 5 T cell receptor beta chains given below trace back to one sample, sequenced in a study of T cells in Graves' hyperthyroidism and ophthalmopathy. The investigators amplified TCR beta CDR3 regions from RNA transcripts. HTBI primers were employed in a first-round RT-PCR of the TCR CDR3. In TCRdb, the multiplex PCR reads were re-called with MiXCR into one record per CDR3 protein. The sample includes 500,000 to 700,000 distinct CDR3 sequences, about a sixth seen only once; the top ten take around 18%. Sequencing used blood. These receptors were collected from a woman younger than 30 with Graves' hyperthyroidism.

This clonotype was recorded at least ten times. The genes are TRBV28 and TRBJ2-7; 7 bases align to TRBD2. CDR1 and CDR2 (germline): MDHEN, SYDVKM. CDR3 size: 16 residues. Trimming removed 4 bases from V and 1 base from J; junction bases left unmatched: 10. The CDR3 here is CASSSLGTSASYEQYF. CDR3 nucleotide sequence: TGTGCCAGCAGTTCCCTTGGAACTAGCGCATCCTACGAGCAGTACTTC.

The rearrangement links TRBV14 to TRBJ1-5, with TRBD1 matching over 10 bases. Trimming removed 4 bases from V and 1 base from J; junction bases left unmatched: 4. This CDR3 region has 16 residues. CDR1 and CDR2 (germline): SGHDN, FVKESK. The CDR3 coding sequence is TGTGCCAGCAGCCCGGGGACAGGGGCAAGCAATCAGCCCCAGCATTTT. This gives the protein CASSPGTGASNQPQHF. The full variable domain, rest sourced from reference TRBV14 and TRBJ1-5, is EAGVTQFPSHSVIEKGQTVTLRCDPISGHDNLYWYRRVMGKEIKFLLHFVKESKQDESGMPNNRFLAERTGGTYSTLKVQPAELEDSGVYFCASSPGTGASNQPQHFGDGTRLSIL.

The sample holds many counts of this clonotype. CDR3 in DNA: TGTGCCGGGGAGAGGTTGGGTACTGAAGCTTTCTTT. Protein sequence: CAGERLGTEAFF. The chain uses TRBV13 and TRBJ1-1; D is ambiguous. CDR1 is PRHDT and CDR2 is FYEKMQ in the germline V gene (reference sequence). This CDR3 contains 12 residues. The V end was cut by 11 bases, the J end by 5 bases, with 15 bases between.

In this sample, this clonotype turned up a few times. V gene TRBV7-9 combines with J gene TRBJ2-2, with D possibly matching TRBD2 (6 bases). With 6 bases removed from V and 4 bases from J, the gap between germline ends came to 18 bases. The CDR3 is made up of 16 amino acids. Germline V gene sequence: CDR1 SEHNR, CDR2 FQNEAQ (reference sequence). The CDR3 region is CASSPPGARGTGELFF. CDR3 coding DNA: TGTGCCAGCAGTCCTCCGGGAGCTAGAGGCACCGGGGAGCTGTTTTTT.

The table lists this clonotype with a few counts. The chain combines TRBV11-3 with TRBJ2-1; D is perhaps TRBD1 (6 bases). Germline V gives CDR1 SGHNT, CDR2 YENEEA. V was trimmed by 5 bases and J by 8 bases, leaving 10 bases between them. The CDR3 loop spans 12 amino acids. This chain's CDR3 is CASSHYRDEQFF. The CDR3, as DNA: TGTGCCAGCAGCCATTACAGGGATGAGCAGTTCTTC.